This T cell receptor (beta chain) was observed in a study of CD8+CD57+ T cells in acquired aplastic anemia. Across the study: Across the sorted CD4+ and CD8+ cells, DNA amounts averaged about 3.1 ug.

Patients chosen for sequencing had CD8+CD57+ cells that had expanded, as shown by flow cytometry. Researchers used genomic DNA as the template to profile TCR beta VDJ and CDR3. TCRdb processed the reads anew with MiXCR; each CDR3 protein has one entry. This table holds under 200,000 distinct CDR3 sequences, approximately 48% found once. The CDR3 runs to 14 residues. Germline values: CDR1 SEHNR, CDR2 FQNEAQ (reference sequence). The trim removed 10 bases at V and 2 bases at J, leaving 9 bases unmatched. Sample: sorted CD4+, CD8+, or CD8+CD57+ T cells (not recorded which) from PBMCs. This receptor was taken from a human donor with aplastic anemia. This chain connects TRBV7-9 to TRBJ2-3; 7 bases fit TRBD1. CDR3 bases: TGTGCCACAGTAGGGGGCTACCCCACAGATACGCAGTATTTT. It translates to CATVGGYPTDTQYF.